This T cell receptor (beta chain) appears in the sequencing data of a study of blood T cell repertoires in COVID-19. Overall study: PBMCs, B-cell-depleted T cells, or T cells provided the cDNA or gDNA that made up the material.

V was trimmed by 4 bases and J by 6 bases, leaving 6 bases between them. This CDR3 has 11 residues. Germline CDR1 MNHEY, CDR2 SMNVEV (reference sequence). Using immunoSEQ multiplex PCR, the repertoire was profiled, and TCRdb retains in-frame clones only, with some absent. This table holds some 44,000 clones, 87% found once. Material: peripheral blood. The TCR originated in a man in his sixties with active COVID-19. V is TRBV27 and J is TRBJ1-1, with D uncertain. The CDR3 region has the DNA TGTGCCAGCAGTTATGGCTCTGAAGCTTTCTTT. Amino acid sequence: CASSYGSEAFF.